The 14 T cell receptor beta chains below were found in one sample sequenced in a study of blood T cell repertoires in COVID-19 (dated by TCRdb to about 2020). Libraries were prepared through the immunoSEQ multiplex PCR assay. TCRdb's version of the immuneACCESS table is confined to in-frame rearrangements and falls short of the full clone set. An unresolved V gene accounts for under half of the shortfall where checked; the remainder is of unknown origin. This sample comprises around 260,000 clones, about 87% of them detected only once. Approximately 1.4% of the sample goes to the ten largest clones. Specimen: peripheral blood. Receptors were obtained from a woman aged 40 to 55 who had recovered from COVID-19.

The chain is built from TRBV7-4 and TRBJ1-6; TRBD1 matches at 8 bases. In germline, CDR1 is SGHVT, CDR2 SQSDAQ. The CDR3 spans 16 residues. V was clipped by 1 base and J by 5 bases; unmatched bases: 4. Here the CDR3 reads CASSLDRGGNNSPLHF. The CDR3 coding sequence is TGTGCCAGCAGCTTAGACAGGGGGGGAAATAATTCACCCCTCCACTTT.

The chain is built from TRBV5-1 and TRBJ2-1; D uncertain. CDR1 and CDR2 from the germline V gene are SGHRS and YFSETQ. The V and J ends lost 3 bases and 5 bases respectively, with 6 bases between them. The CDR3 has 12 amino acids. CDR3 loop: CASSWADNEQFF. In DNA, the CDR3 is TGCGCCAGCAGCTGGGCAGACAATGAGCAGTTCTTC.

V is TRBV19 and J is TRBJ1-4; D remains ambiguous. The CDR3 runs 14 residues. Germline lookup yields CDR1 LNHDA and CDR2 SQIVND (reference sequence). V was cut by 3 bases and J by 4 bases, with 9 bases left in between. For the CDR3, the DNA is TGTGCCAGTAGTATGAGGAGATATAATGAAAAACTGTTTTTT. Residues: CASSMRRYNEKLFF.

The V call is TRBV20-1, the J call TRBJ1-2; D not resolved. Germline CDR1 reads DFQATT; CDR2 reads SNEGSKA (reference sequence). The CDR3 covers 9 residues. Trimming stripped 6 bases from V and 10 bases from J, with 9 bases between. CDR3 protein: CSAGSSYTF. The DNA for the CDR3 is TGCAGTGCCGGGAGTTCCTACACCTTC.

This chain joins TRBV7-8 and TRBJ1-2; D remains unclear. Per germline, CDR1 SGHVS and CDR2 FQNEAQ. Trimming stripped 7 bases from V and 4 bases from J, with 13 bases between. The CDR3 length is 13 residues. The CDR3 is CASKRDGPYGYTF. For the CDR3, the DNA is TGTGCCAGCAAACGGGATGGGCCCTATGGCTACACCTTC.

The chain has TRBV18 and TRBJ1-1; maybe TRBD1 (5 bases). V dropped 4 bases and J dropped 0 bases, with 15 bases sitting between them. CDR1 KGHSH and CDR2 LQKENI come from the germline V gene. The CDR3 sequence is 16 residues long. The CDR3 spells CASSQGPEIVNTEAFF. The CDR3 nucleotides are TGTGCCAGCTCACAGGGGCCAGAGATCGTGAACACTGAAGCTTTCTTT.

The chain has TRBV27 and TRBJ1-3; 8 nucleotides match TRBD1. This CDR3 is built from 16 residues. Germline V CDR1 and CDR2: MNHEY, SMNVEV (reference sequence). V was clipped by 2 bases and J by 2 bases; unmatched bases: 5. In nucleotides, the CDR3 is TGTGCCAGCAGTTTAAGGCCGGGACAGGCTGGAAACACCATATATTTT. As protein: CASSLRPGQAGNTIYF.

The chain couples TRBV28 to TRBJ1-2; TRBD1 aligns across 8 bases. The CDR3 has 15 amino acids. Germline V CDR1 and CDR2: MDHEN, SYDVKM. V shed 8 bases and J 7 bases; nucleotides not matched to a gene: 15. CDR3 nucleotide sequence: TGTGCCAGCGTCCCCCGGGGCAGGGGGCAAGCTGGCTACACCTTC. It specifies CASVPRGRGQAGYTF.

The chain uses TRBV5-6 and TRBJ2-5, with 12 positions matching TRBD1. V shed 2 bases, J shed 6 bases, and the junction held 11 bases outside the gene matches. CDR1 and CDR2 from the germline V gene are SGHDT and YYEEEE. The CDR3 is 17 residues long. CDR3 in DNA: TGTGCCAGCAGCTTTACCTCCGGGACAGGGGGCCGAAAGACCCAGTACTTC. Translated: CASSFTSGTGGRKTQYF.

V and J are TRBV5-1 and TRBJ2-3; D remains ambiguous. The CDR3 is 16 amino acids. The V end was cut by 0 bases, the J end by 6 bases, with 17 bases between. Per the germline V gene, CDR1 is SGHRS and CDR2 is YFSETQ. CDR3 sequence (DNA): TGCGCCAGCAGCTTGGATCCAGTCTCCTCCACGGATACGCAGTATTTT. Translation gives CASSLDPVSSTDTQYF.

The chain has TRBV7-9 and TRBJ2-7; D might be TRBD2 (6 bases). Trimming removed 0 bases from V and 2 bases from J, with 17 bases in between. The CDR3 is 17 residues long. CDR1 and CDR2 from the germline V gene are SEHNR and FQNEAQ (reference sequence). CDR3 sequence: CASSLAGVAGFPYEQYF. CDR3 coding DNA: TGTGCCAGCAGCTTAGCTGGGGTGGCGGGGTTCCCCTACGAGCAGTACTTC.

The chain couples TRBV5-1 to TRBJ1-2; maybe TRBD1 (5 bases). The ends were cut back, 0 bases at V and 2 bases at J, with 8 bases in the middle. From germline, CDR1 is SGHRS and CDR2 YFSETQ. The CDR3 consists of 14 residues. The CDR3, as DNA: TGCGCCAGCAGCTTGGGGGGCACAAACTATGGCTACACCTTC. Its translation is CASSLGGTNYGYTF.

J is TRBJ1-2 and V is TRBV6-1; no clear D gene. The CDR3 is 15 amino acids. CDR1 MNHNS and CDR2 SASEGT come from the germline V gene. Between the trimmed V and J ends, which lost 3 bases and 3 bases, there was a span of 14 bases. CDR3 amino acids: CASSDWVMGDYGYTF. The DNA for the CDR3 is TGTGCCAGCAGTGATTGGGTGATGGGCGACTATGGCTACACCTTC.

This chain joins TRBV2 and TRBJ2-1; 16 bases line up with TRBD2. The V segment lost 6 bases and the J segment 8 bases; nucleotides outside the gene matches: 10. This CDR3 is built from 17 residues. The germline V gene encodes CDR1 SNHLY and CDR2 FYNNEI. CDR3 coding DNA: TGTGCCAGCAGAGAGGGGACTAGCGGGGGGGCCATCGATGAGCAGTTCTTC. It is translated as CASREGTSGGAIDEQFF. The variable domain in full, with the rest retrieved from reference TRBV2 and TRBJ2-1, is EPEVTQTPSHQVTQMGQEVILRCVPISNHLYFYWYRQILGQKVEFLVSFYNNEISEKSEIFDDQFSVERPDGSNFTLKIRSTKLEDSAMYFCASREGTSGGAIDEQFFGPGTRLTVL.